Below are 21 T cell receptor beta chains sequenced from a single sample in a study of T cell changes during pregnancy in multiple sclerosis. Produced via immunoSEQ multiplex PCR; TCRdb's table is partial and in-frame only. The sample lists around 60,000 clones, 93% seen once, with approximately 0.36% in the top ten. The source material was CD4+ T cells from peripheral blood mononuclear cells, sampled before pregnancy. The receptor source for this set is a female donor with multiple sclerosis, enrolled in a pregnancy study.

The genes are TRBV19 and TRBJ1-1; 9 bases are a match to TRBD1. Germline CDR1 is LNHDA and CDR2 is SQIVND (reference sequence). After removal of 3 bases from V and 5 bases from J, the junction contained 4 bases not matched to a gene. The CDR3 is 14 residues long. In DNA form, the CDR3 reads TGTGCCAGTAGTATCCACAGGGGGCTAACTGAAGCTTTCTTT. Translation gives CASSIHRGLTEAFF.

The V and J genes are TRBV27 and TRBJ2-7, with 10 bases matching TRBD2. Germline CDR1 MNHEY, CDR2 SMNVEV (reference sequence). After removal of 7 bases from V and 4 bases from J, the junction contained 13 bases not matched to a gene. The CDR3 runs to 16 residues. The CDR3 DNA reads TGTGCCAGCAAACCTCTACTAGCGGGGACTCCTTACGAGCAGTACTTC. This gives the protein CASKPLLAGTPYEQYF.

The V and J genes are TRBV18 and TRBJ1-1, with 10 nucleotides matching TRBD1. CDR3 length: 17 residues. Trimming took 3 bases from V and 0 from J; bases not matched to a gene: 7. The germline V gene encodes CDR1 KGHSH and CDR2 LQKENI. CDR3 sequence: CASSPRTGGNMNTEAFF. CDR3 DNA: TGTGCCAGCTCACCCCGGACAGGGGGTAACATGAACACTGAAGCTTTCTTT. The whole variable domain, filled in from reference TRBV18 and TRBJ1-1, reads NAGVMQNPRHLVRRRGQEARLRCSPMKGHSHVYWYRQLPEEGLKFMVYLQKENIIDESGMPKERFSAEFPKEGPSILRIQQVVRGDSAAYFCASSPRTGGNMNTEAFFGQGTRLTVV.

The CDR3 bases are TGTGCCAGCACGAAAGGACAGGATCCCTACGAGCAGTACTTC. As protein: CASTKGQDPYEQYF. The chain couples TRBV2 to TRBJ2-7, with 7 nucleotides matching TRBD1. The CDR3 covers 14 residues. Germline CDR1 SNHLY, CDR2 FYNNEI. The V and J ends lost 7 bases and 2 bases, in that order; junction bases with no gene match: 8. The whole variable domain, filled in from reference TRBV2 and TRBJ2-7, reads EPEVTQTPSHQVTQMGQEVILRCVPISNHLYFYWYRQILGQKVEFLVSFYNNEISEKSEIFDDQFSVERPDGSNFTLKIRSTKLEDSAMYFCASTKGQDPYEQYFGPGTRLTVT.

This chain connects TRBV28 to TRBJ1-5, with a possible D match to TRBD1 (5 bases). V shed 4 bases and J shed 5 bases, with 15 bases lying between them. The CDR3 is 15 residues long. Germline CDR1 MDHEN, CDR2 SYDVKM. CDR3 in DNA: TGTGCCAGCAGTTGGGACTCCCGGAAATATCAGCCCCAGCATTTT. The encoded protein is CASSWDSRKYQPQHF. Together with reference TRBV28 and TRBJ1-5, the CDR3 gives the full variable domain: DVKVTQSSRYLVKRTGEKVFLECVQDMDHENMFWYRQDPGLGLRLIYFSYDVKMKEKGDIPEGYSVSREKKERFSLILESASTNQTSMYLCASSWDSRKYQPQHFGDGTRLSIL.

The chain couples TRBV14 to TRBJ2-5; 8 bases align to TRBD1. The CDR3 has 16 amino acids. Germline V gene sequence: CDR1 SGHDN, CDR2 FVKESK. With V trimmed by 0 bases and J by 3 bases, 6 bases remained unmatched. The CDR3 protein is CASSQDETGVKETQYF. CDR3 DNA: TGTGCCAGCAGCCAAGACGAGACAGGGGTGAAAGAGACCCAGTACTTC.

The V gene is TRBV30, the J gene TRBJ2-7; 8 nucleotides agree with TRBD1. Germline V gene data show CDR1 as GTSNPN and CDR2 as SVGIG (reference sequence). Trimming at V came to 5 bases and at J to 3 bases, leaving 3 bases not matched to a gene. The CDR3 length is 12 residues. DNA for the CDR3: TGTGCCTGGGGACAGGGACTCTACGAGCAGTACTTC. It codes for CAWGQGLYEQYF.

DNA for the CDR3: TGTGCCAGCAGCCCCCCAGGACTAGCGGGAGGGCCGTACGAGCAGTACTTC. Translating gives CASSPPGLAGGPYEQYF. This rearrangement joins TRBV7-2 to TRBJ2-7; 15 bases fit TRBD2. The CDR3 has 17 residues. V lost 5 bases to trimming and J lost 4 bases; unmatched junction nucleotides: 9. Germline assignment: CDR1 SGHTA and CDR2 FQGNSA. Using reference TRBV7-2 and TRBJ2-7 for the parts outside the CDR3, the full variable domain is GAGVSQSPSNKVTEKGKDVELRCDPISGHTALYWYRQSLGQGLEFLIYFQGNSAPDKSGLPSDRFSAERTGGSVSTLTIQRTQQEDSAVYLCASSPPGLAGGPYEQYFGPGTRLTVT.

This clone was detected only once. The rearrangement links TRBV7-9 to TRBJ1-1, with 7 bases identical to TRBD1. From germline, CDR1 is SEHNR and CDR2 FQNEAQ (reference sequence). The CDR3 sequence is 15 residues long. V lost 2 bases, J lost 4 bases, and 7 bases stayed unmatched. The CDR3 nucleotides read TGTGCCAGCAGCTTATCCGAGGGGGCGGTCACTGAAGCTTTCTTT. Translation: CASSLSEGAVTEAFF.

This chain links TRBV2 with TRBJ1-4; D may be TRBD1 (6 bases). The ends were cut back, 5 bases at V and 5 bases at J, with 15 bases in the middle. CDR3 length: 15 amino acids. The germline V gene encodes CDR1 SNHLY and CDR2 FYNNEI. The CDR3 bases are TGTGCCAGCAGTCCGAACAGGGTCTCGAATGAAAAACTGTTTTTT. Translating gives CASSPNRVSNEKLFF.

The V call is TRBV6-6, the J call TRBJ2-1, with 7 bases lining up with TRBD2. CDR1 and CDR2 from the germline V gene are MNHNY and SVGAGI (reference sequence). J was trimmed by 7 bases and V by 5 bases; bases with no gene match: 11. CDR3 length: 15 amino acids. The CDR3 bases are TGTGCCAGCAGTCAAACGGGGCGGGGAGGGAATGAGCAGTTCTTC. Protein: CASSQTGRGGNEQFF.

This chain links TRBV7-2 with TRBJ2-5, with D perhaps matching TRBD2 (7 bases). With 5 bases removed from V and 5 bases from J, the gap between germline ends came to 21 bases. The CDR3 consists of 16 residues. Germline assignment: CDR1 SGHTA and CDR2 FQGNSA. CDR3 sequence: CASSSHGGGVRETQYF. The CDR3 coding sequence is TGTGCCAGCAGCAGCCACGGCGGGGGCGTTAGGGAGACCCAGTACTTC. Together with reference TRBV7-2 and TRBJ2-5, the CDR3 gives the full variable domain: GAGVSQSPSNKVTEKGKDVELRCDPISGHTALYWYRQSLGQGLEFLIYFQGNSAPDKSGLPSDRFSAERTGGSVSTLTIQRTQQEDSAVYLCASSSHGGGVRETQYFGPGTRLLVL.

CDR3 residues: CASSLVGANKMNTEAFF. The CDR3 DNA reads TGTGCCAGCAGCTTAGTAGGGGCCAACAAAATGAACACTGAAGCTTTCTTT. This chain links TRBV7-6 with TRBJ1-1, with D possibly matching TRBD1 (5 bases). This CDR3 is 17 amino acids long. V dropped 1 base and J dropped 0 bases, with 15 bases sitting between them. From germline, CDR1 is SGHVS and CDR2 FNYEAQ. The full variable domain, rest sourced from reference TRBV7-6 and TRBJ1-1, is GAGVSQSPRYKVTKRGQDVALRCDPISGHVSLYWYRQALGQGPEFLTYFNYEAQQDKSGLPNDRFSAERPEGSISTLTIQRTEQRDSAMYRCASSLVGANKMNTEAFFGQGTRLTVV.

The chain joins TRBV9 to TRBJ1-1, with D perhaps matching TRBD1 (6 bases). Germline CDR1 and CDR2: SGDLS and YYNGEE. The CDR3 spans 15 residues. Trimming left V 3 bases short and J 6 bases short, with 18 bases between. This chain's CDR3 is CASSAEQGRKPEAFF. CDR3 bases: TGTGCCAGCAGCGCCGAACAGGGCCGTAAGCCTGAAGCTTTCTTT.

The V call is TRBV28, the J call TRBJ1-2, with unresolved D. V was clipped by 6 bases and J by 5 bases, with 16 bases between them. The CDR3 is 14 residues long. Germline loops: CDR1 MDHEN, CDR2 SYDVKM. Here the CDR3 DNA reads TGTGCCAGCAGATTAACCGGGGTGAAGTATGGCTACACCTTC. This translates into CASRLTGVKYGYTF.

The rearrangement uses TRBV9 and TRBJ1-3, with TRBD1 identical over 9 bases. The CDR3 runs to 13 residues. V was clipped by 4 bases and J by 8 bases; unmatched bases: 4. CDR1 SGDLS and CDR2 YYNGEE come from the germline V gene. The DNA of the CDR3 is TGTGCCAGCAGCTTGGACAGGGGAGACACCATATATTTT. Its translation is CASSLDRGDTIYF.

This clone was counted only a few times. The gene calls are TRBV6-1 and TRBJ2-7; possibly TRBD2 for D (7 bases). In germline, CDR1 is MNHNS, CDR2 SASEGT. Trimming pared 2 bases from V and 4 bases from J, leaving 15 bases between. This CDR3 has 15 residues. DNA for the CDR3: TGTGCCAGCAGTGAAAGGGGGGGCCCCACTTACGAGCAGTACTTC. Amino acid sequence: CASSERGGPTYEQYF.

V usage is TRBV27 and J usage is TRBJ2-7; D remains ambiguous. Per the germline V gene, CDR1 is MNHEY and CDR2 is SMNVEV (reference sequence). The length of the CDR3 is 9 residues. Trimming took 8 bases from V and 7 from J, leaving 6 bases between them. Here the CDR3 reads CASPREQYF. The DNA of the CDR3 is TGTGCCAGCCCCAGAGAGCAGTACTTC.

Comments on this clone: Other DNA sequences in the same sample also yield this CDR3. This chain links TRBV18 with TRBJ1-2; the match to TRBD1 covers 12 bases. The CDR3 consists of 15 residues. The trim removed 3 bases at V and 4 bases at J, leaving 3 bases unmatched. CDR1 is KGHSH and CDR2 is LQKENI in the germline V gene. CDR3: CASSPGQGAGYGYTF. CDR3 DNA sequence: TGTGCCAGCTCACCGGGACAGGGGGCTGGCTATGGCTACACCTTC. The full variable domain, with the rest looked up from reference TRBV18 and TRBJ1-2, is NAGVMQNPRHLVRRRGQEARLRCSPMKGHSHVYWYRQLPEEGLKFMVYLQKENIIDESGMPKERFSAEFPKEGPSILRIQQVVRGDSAAYFCASSPGQGAGYGYTFGSGTRLTVV.

This sequence joins TRBV13 and TRBJ1-1, with D possibly being TRBD1 (6 bases). The germline V gene has CDR1 PRHDT and CDR2 FYEKMQ (reference sequence). The ends were cut back, 2 bases at V and 1 base at J, with 14 bases in the middle. The CDR3 runs to 16 residues. This chain's CDR3 is CASSLRQALSNTEAFF. For the CDR3, the DNA is TGTGCCAGCAGCTTAAGACAGGCCCTTTCGAACACTGAAGCTTTCTTT. The full variable domain, rest sourced from reference TRBV13 and TRBJ1-1, is AAGVIQSPRHLIKEKRETATLKCYPIPRHDTVYWYQQGPGQDPQFLISFYEKMQSDKGSIPDRFSAQQFSDYHSELNMSSLELGDSALYFCASSLRQALSNTEAFFGQGTRLTVV.

This clone was detected only once. The V call is TRBV11-3, the J call TRBJ1-2; 10 bases line up with TRBD1. Germline-derived CDR1 and CDR2 are SGHNT and YENEEA. This CDR3 spans 16 amino acids. Trimming cost V 4 bases and J 7 bases; bases outside gene matches: 12. The CDR3 nucleotides are TGTGCCAGCAGCTCCCCCGTGACAGGGGGCGCGGGTGGCTACACCTTC. Translated, it gives CASSSPVTGGAGGYTF.